The sequence of this T cell receptor beta chain was determined in a study of T cells in Graves' hyperthyroidism and ophthalmopathy. Whole-study findings and limits: Appearing also in blood were most of the thyroid clonotypes expanded above 0.001.

Authors of the study amplified TCR beta CDR3 regions from RNA transcripts. HTBI primers were used for first-round RT-PCR of the TCR CDR3. From the multiplex PCR reads, TCRdb called clonotypes with MiXCR, one entry per CDR3 protein. The sample carries about 480,000 distinct CDR3 sequences, roughly an eighth recorded once. V gave up 3 bases and J gave up 4 bases; unmatched junction bases: 8. Germline assignment: CDR1 SGHTA and CDR2 FQGNSA. The CDR3 totals 16 residues. For Graves' hyperthyroidism to be stable, ophthalmopathy could not progress within 18 months. About this clonotype itself: Antigen: not known.

The clonotype originates from a woman younger than 35 with Graves' hyperthyroidism. V gene TRBV7-2 combines with J gene TRBJ2-5, with 10 bases identical to TRBD1. Sequencing input: blood. CDR3 sequence (DNA): TGTGCCAGCAGCTTTTTCGGGACAGGGGAGGGAGAGACCCAGTACTTC. Encoded protein: CASSFFGTGEGETQYF.